Included here is one T cell receptor beta chain sequence, with context. No antigen is known for it. It has no much larger one-base neighbor in the sample; base qualities were not kept. The entry originates in a study of shared clonotypes between healthy human individuals (TCRdb year 2020). A note on the overall study: The cohort included three men and two women between 18 and 49 years of age. Between about 0.8 and 9 billion PBMCs per donor were obtained by leukapheresis. Libraries were prepared and TCR repertoires were sequenced by different laboratories using diverse techniques, in order to increase sequencing depth and limit assay-specific biases. To estimate repertoire size and how much clonotype sharing occurs between individuals, the study deeply sequenced the blood TCR repertoires of about 5 healthy adults. Per donor, three plates each were used for CD4 naive and CD4 memory, two for CD8 naive, and one for CD8 memory. Study-level results and caveats: Across four donors, about 4.5% of naive CD4, roughly 3.3% of naive CD8, 2.3% of memory CD4, and under 0.45% of memory CD8 clonotypes were shared. Sampling was restricted to blood, and TCR repertoires in tissue are likely to differ from TCR repertoires in blood. Naive subsets generally had larger estimated clonotype richness than memory subsets did. The small number of donors limited the genetic and exposure-history diversity represented. Rarefaction of sorted-subset datasets indicated incomplete sequencing despite the large sequencing depth. Compared with non-shared clonotypes, clonotypes shared by all four sorted-subset donors had higher generation probabilities. Pairwise subsampling indicated that sequencing depth was expected to affect the degree of clonotype sharing among donors.

From the cysteine up to the phenylalanine, the CDR3 has a length of 13 residues. CDR3 DNA only is kept here, 39 bases in frame from base 1. V loses 1 base, J loses 8 bases, and the germline ends lie 12 bases apart. CDR1 and CDR2 are read off the germline V gene (reference sequence) as GTSNPN and SVGIG. Donors were healthy HIV-negative adults with no recently reported acute infections or vaccinations. Every donor was a Caucasian adult living in Nashville, Tennessee, USA. Magnetic negative selection was used to enrich CD4+ T cells, after which naive cells were positively selected on CD45RA and the negative fraction became the memory subset. After blood collection by leukapheresis, PBMCs were isolated using Ficoll-Histopaque density gradient centrifugation and then cryopreserved in the vapor phase of liquid nitrogen. Analytical flow cytometry was used to check the purity and quantity of each magnetically sorted T cell population. Genomic DNA was isolated from every sorted fraction and measured by UV absorbance on a Nanodrop 2000c.

Using the deep immunoSEQ assay, TCR CDR3 regions were amplified from genomic DNA by multiplex PCR. Extracted genomic DNA from each cell subset was spread evenly across all wells of several immunoSEQ 96-well plates, with each plate serving as a replicate. For sorted subsets, roughly 200 ng of genomic DNA, equivalent to 25,000 to 35,000 T cell genomes, went into each replicate PCR. Purified libraries were measured with a Qubit 3.0 fluorometer, size-checked on a Bioanalyzer 2100, and measured again with the KAPA Library Quantification kit. A separate single-read 150-cycle Illumina NextSeq 550 flow cell was used to sequence each immunoSEQ 96-well plate. The published analysis was carried out like this. Because the immunoSEQ output included only junctional sequences and no quality scores, the filtering could not be the same as the filtering used for full-length reads. Sequences were annotated with PyIR, a Python wrapper for IgBLAST v1.9, using IMGT germline references to assign V/J genes and CDR3. Reads were filtered out if the reads had weak V/J assignments (E-value above 1e-6), no CDR3, stop codons, out-of-frame junctions, or ambiguous translated residues. V3J clonotypes were defined as sequences sharing the same inferred V gene, J gene, and CDR3 amino acid sequence. To compute the percentage overlap between repertoires, the number of shared unique clonotypes was divided by the size of the smaller repertoire. Repertoire richness was assessed with RTK rarefaction, the Chao1 estimator, and Recon v2.1 estimates of unobserved clonotypes. Generation probabilities were computed with OLGA for all TCRbeta clonotypes obtained by the gDNA method from a handful of donors. Held by TCRdb, this immuneACCESS table contains in-frame sequences only and omits some clones. Under half of the omission traces to an unresolved V gene where checked; the cause of the rest is unknown. V and J calls plus clone size are reproduced from that table; the DNA served to infer D and trimming. Here the sample has fewer than 400,000 clones; around 67% occur a single time. The ten largest clones represent over 9% of the sample.

This receptor chain uses TRBV30 and TRBJ2-1; the D gene could be TRBD1 or TRBD2, each one agreeing over 6 bases. The TCR was taken from a man younger than 40 in good health. Sequences were obtained from memory CD4+ T cells sorted from blood. The sample's cell subset or site label is to be understood as: CD45RA-negative fraction. The CDR3 protein sequence reads: CAWSARGRDEQFF. The DNA reads TGTGCCTGGAGTGCTCGGGGGCGCGATGAGCAGTTCTTC.